Presented here are 18 T cell receptor beta chains from one specimen sequenced in a study of post-analysis software for immune sequencing data. Study results and caveats: Comparison of patients with controls showed five TRBV segments more frequent in patients, TRBV5-6, TRBV5-1 and TRBV20-1 among them.

Each TCR beta cDNA library carried unique molecular identifiers. In TCRdb, the PCR reads were re-called with MiXCR into one record per CDR3 protein. The sample lists over 700,000 distinct CDR3 sequences, approximately 30% occurring once. No antigen has been assigned to these receptors. Sequenced material: blood. These receptors were taken from a girl between 10 and 17 years old with multiple sclerosis.

The J gene is TRBJ1-5, the V gene TRBV7-2; no definite D call. Germline CDR1 is SGHTA and CDR2 is FQGNSA. This CDR3 spans 18 amino acids. The germline V and J ends were trimmed by 1 base and 0 bases, with 16 bases remaining between them. CDR3 sequence reads: CASSLEFVDRASNQPQHF. The CDR3 DNA reads as TGTGCCAGCAGCTTAGAATTCGTCGATAGGGCTAGCAATCAGCCCCAGCATTTT.

This clonotype has only a few counts. The rearrangement links TRBV29-1 to TRBJ1-1; no clear D. V lost 0 bases and J lost 1, with 12 bases in between. This CDR3 comprises 15 residues. Germline-derived CDR1 and CDR2 are SQVTM and ANQGSEA. In nucleotides, the CDR3 is TGCAGCGTTGAAGACTCGGGCACCCCGAACACTGAAGCTTTCTTT. Its protein is CSVEDSGTPNTEAFF.

The chain uses TRBV5-1 and TRBJ2-3; 9 bases are a match to TRBD2. There are 14 residues in the CDR3. Germline assignment: CDR1 SGHRS and CDR2 YFSETQ. Losses at the gene ends were 4 bases for V and 1 base for J; bases not matched to a gene: 1. For the CDR3, the DNA is TGCGCCAGCAGCATAGCGGGAGGCACAGATACGCAGTATTTT. Translation: CASSIAGGTDTQYF.

Ten or more counts support this clonotype. The rearrangement links TRBV20-1 to TRBJ2-1, with TRBD2 identical over 9 bases. Germline trimming cut 4 bases from V and 8 bases from J; bases unmatched to any gene: 9. Per germline, CDR1 DFQATT and CDR2 SNEGSKA (reference sequence). CDR3 length: 14 residues. The CDR3 nucleotides read TGCAGTGCTAAGAGCAGGACTAGCGTGTATGAGCAGTTCTTC. Translated: CSAKSRTSVYEQFF.

The J gene is TRBJ2-7, the V gene TRBV20-1; D may be TRBD1 (7 bases). CDR1 is DFQATT, CDR2 SNEGSKA, per germline (reference sequence). This CDR3 has 12 residues. The germline V and J ends were trimmed by 5 bases and 5 bases, with 13 bases remaining between them. The CDR3 bases are TGCAGTGCTGCGGGACAGCACGACGAGCAGTACTTC. Amino acid sequence: CSAAGQHDEQYF.

V usage is TRBV29-1 and J usage is TRBJ1-2; 11 nucleotides line up with TRBD1. Germline CDR1 SQVTM, CDR2 ANQGSEA. The CDR3 spans 12 residues. V lost 7 bases, J lost 8 bases, and 6 bases stayed unmatched. CDR3 DNA sequence: TGCAGCGGGGGGGACAGGGGGATCGGCTACACCTTC. It specifies CSGGDRGIGYTF.

V usage is TRBV19 and J usage is TRBJ2-4; no definite D call. The closer fit of TRBJ2-7 to the DNA end suggests the J call may be wrong. Germline loops: CDR1 LNHDA, CDR2 SQIVND (reference sequence). CDR3 length: 16 amino acids. The CDR3: CASRVSSVTPSYEQYF. Here the CDR3 DNA reads TGTGCCAGTAGGGTCTCCTCTGTCACCCCCTCCTACGAGCAGTACTTC.

The gene calls are TRBV20-1 and TRBJ2-7, with D tentatively TRBD1 (6 bases). This CDR3 contains 13 residues. Per germline, CDR1 DFQATT and CDR2 SNEGSKA (reference sequence). With 5 bases removed from V and 7 bases from J, the gap between germline ends came to 18 bases. This chain's CDR3 is CSAQQGPGGEQYF. For the CDR3, the DNA is TGCAGTGCTCAACAGGGCCCGGGTGGAGAGCAGTACTTC.

J is TRBJ2-1 and V is TRBV12-3 or TRBV12-4; D is tentatively TRBD1 or TRBD2 (5 bases each). Trimming removed 1 base at V and 8 bases at J, with 18 bases between. This CDR3 is built from 16 residues. The CDR3 region has the DNA TGTGCCAGCAGTTTAGGGGGGAGAGGGGTTCGCGATGAGCAGTTCTTC. The encoded protein is CASSLGGRGVRDEQFF.

V and J are TRBV10-3 and TRBJ2-3, with D perhaps TRBD2 (6 bases). Germline V lookup: CDR1 ENHRY, CDR2 SYGVKD. CDR3 length: 14 amino acids. V was trimmed by 6 bases and J by 2 bases, leaving 12 bases between them. The CDR3 here is CAIREPGDTDTQYF. CDR3 bases: TGTGCCATCAGGGAACCGGGAGACACAGATACGCAGTATTTT.

The chain couples TRBV7-2 to TRBJ2-3; TRBD2 is a possible D gene (6 bases). CDR3 size: 14 residues. Germline V lookup: CDR1 SGHTA, CDR2 FQGNSA. Trimming removed 7 bases at V and 6 bases at J, with 17 bases between. This chain's CDR3 is CASTTPRGWDTQYF. DNA of the CDR3: TGTGCCAGCACCACCCCTCGGGGGTGGGATACGCAGTATTTT.

This clonotype has a handful of counts. The chain carries TRBV6-6 and TRBJ1-1; maybe TRBD1 (6 bases). Looked up from germline, CDR1 is MNHNY and CDR2 is SVGAGI (reference sequence). The CDR3 extends over 13 amino acids. Trimming pared 10 bases from V and 1 base from J, leaving 13 bases between. CDR3 in amino acids: CATTIGGNTEAFF. In nucleotides, the CDR3 is TGTGCCACTACCATAGGGGGGAACACTGAAGCTTTCTTT.

V gene TRBV29-1 combines with J gene TRBJ2-5, with 10 bases lining up with TRBD2. V trimming: 6 bases; J trimming: 0 bases; junction bases outside the gene matches: 4. Germline V gene lookup returns CDR1 SQVTM and CDR2 ANQGSEA. This CDR3 has 14 amino acids. The CDR3 DNA follows: TGCAGCGTAATGACTAGCGGGTACCAAGAGACCCAGTACTTC. It codes for CSVMTSGYQETQYF.

This clonotype has only a few counts. This chain links TRBV27 with TRBJ1-5, with D uncertain. Germline loops: CDR1 MNHEY, CDR2 SMNVEV (reference sequence). This CDR3 region has 14 residues. V was trimmed by 2 bases and J by 0 bases, leaving 5 bases between them. The CDR3 here is CASSLRYSNQPQHF. Here the CDR3 DNA reads TGTGCCAGCAGTTTACGGTATAGCAATCAGCCCCAGCATTTT.

This chain joins TRBV28 and TRBJ1-2, with 8 bases that match TRBD1. CDR1 is MDHEN, CDR2 SYDVKM, per germline. The CDR3 is 13 residues long. V dropped 7 bases and J dropped 6; count of bases not matched to a gene: 7. CDR3 region: CASKSRGHHGYTF. DNA of the CDR3: TGTGCCAGCAAATCCAGGGGGCATCATGGCTACACCTTC.

In its sample, this clonotype was seen once. The chain uses TRBV21-1 and TRBJ2-5; no DNA check was done on the table's D call, TRBD2. The last part of the DNA fits TRBJ2-7 better; the J call may be wrong. TRBV21-1 is recorded as a pseudogene. This CDR3 is built from 13 residues. CDR3 bases: TGTGCCAGCAGTGAGGACGGACCCTCCGAGCAGTACTTC. The encoded protein is CASSEDGPSEQYF.

The rearrangement links TRBV12-3 or TRBV12-4 to TRBJ2-2; 7 bases line up with TRBD2. The CDR3 length is 12 residues. The ends lost 11 bases at V and 2 bases at J; junction bases unmatched: 2. Here the CDR3 reads CAGGENTGELFF. In DNA form, the CDR3 reads TGTGCCGGGGGGGAAAACACCGGGGAGCTGTTTTTT.

The chain is built from TRBV11-2 and TRBJ2-7; possible D gene TRBD2, 6 bases. This CDR3 has 11 residues. The V gene lost 7 bases and the J gene lost 4 bases, with 8 bases spanning the gap. The germline CDR1 and CDR2 sequences are SGHAT and FQNNGV. The CDR3 DNA reads TGTGCCAGCATGGAGGGTTACGAGCAGTACTTC. Residues: CASMEGYEQYF.